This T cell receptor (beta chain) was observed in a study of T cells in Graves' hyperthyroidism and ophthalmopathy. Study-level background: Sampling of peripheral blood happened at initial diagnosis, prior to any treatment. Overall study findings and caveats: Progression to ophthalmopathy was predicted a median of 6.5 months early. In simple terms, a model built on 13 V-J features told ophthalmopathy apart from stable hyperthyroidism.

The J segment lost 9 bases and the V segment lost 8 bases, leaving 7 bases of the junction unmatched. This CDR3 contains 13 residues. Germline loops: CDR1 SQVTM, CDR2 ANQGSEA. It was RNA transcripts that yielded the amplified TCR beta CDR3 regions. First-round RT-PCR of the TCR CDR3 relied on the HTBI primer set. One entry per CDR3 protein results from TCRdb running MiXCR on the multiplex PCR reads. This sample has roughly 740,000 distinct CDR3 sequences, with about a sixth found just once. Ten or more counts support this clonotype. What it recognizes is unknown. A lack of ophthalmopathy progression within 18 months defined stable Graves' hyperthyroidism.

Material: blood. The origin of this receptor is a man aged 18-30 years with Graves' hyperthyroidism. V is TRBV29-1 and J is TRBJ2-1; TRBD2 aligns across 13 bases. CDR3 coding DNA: TGCAGCCCGGGACTAGCGGGAACGGGTGAGCAGTTCTTC. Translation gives CSPGLAGTGEQFF.